The 2 T cell receptor beta chains presented below share a single source sample, sequenced in a study of shared T cell receptors in the human thymus (dated by TCRdb to the early 2020s). The library was made by the immunoSEQ multiplex PCR assay. TCRdb's version of the immuneACCESS table is confined to in-frame rearrangements and falls short of the full clone set. An unresolved V gene accounts for under half of the shortfall where checked; the remainder is of unknown origin. In this sample the table shows hundreds of thousands of clones, about 87% of which occur a single time. Over 0.008% of the sample lies in the top ten. Separately, the same data were catalogued under a study of human thymus T cells.

The sample taken for sequencing was thymocytes. All receptors come from a boy in the first two years of life with a congenital heart defect. Donor details come from another sample of the same person, matched by shared clones.

Written as DNA, the CDR3 is TGTGCCATCGGCGGGAGGACAGGTCGGGAGCAGTACTTC. Residues: CAIGGRTGREQYF. The chain joins TRBV10-3 to TRBJ2-7; the D gene is possibly TRBD2 (8 bases). From germline, CDR1 is ENHRY and CDR2 SYGVKD. The CDR3 totals 13 residues. Between the trimmed V and J ends, which lost 8 bases and 7 bases, there was a span of 18 bases.

The rearrangement uses TRBV25-1 and TRBJ1-1; TRBD1 matches 8 bases. This CDR3 is built from 16 residues. With 4 bases clipped from V and 0 bases from J, the junction kept 7 bases outside the gene matches. CDR1 and CDR2 (germline): MGHDK, SYGVNS. The CDR3 bases are TGTGCCAGCAGTGGCAGACGACAGGGGATGAACACTGAAGCTTTCTTT. This translates into CASSGRRQGMNTEAFF.